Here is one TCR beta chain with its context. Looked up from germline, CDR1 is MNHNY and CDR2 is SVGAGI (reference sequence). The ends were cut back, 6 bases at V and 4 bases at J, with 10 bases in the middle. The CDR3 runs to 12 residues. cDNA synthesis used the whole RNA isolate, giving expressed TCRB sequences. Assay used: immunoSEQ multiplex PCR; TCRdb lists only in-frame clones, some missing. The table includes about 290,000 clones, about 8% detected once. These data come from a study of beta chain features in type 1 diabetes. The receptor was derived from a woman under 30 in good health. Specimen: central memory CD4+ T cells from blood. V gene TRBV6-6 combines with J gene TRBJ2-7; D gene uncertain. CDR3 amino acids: CASSLTSYEQYV. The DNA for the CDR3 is TGTGCCAGCAGCTTGACATCGTACGAGCAGTACGTC.